A single sample gave rise to the 24 T cell receptor beta chains below, sequenced in a study of blood T cell repertoires in COVID-19. Produced via immunoSEQ multiplex PCR; TCRdb's table is partial and in-frame only. The table shows 120,000 or so clones, with approximately 80% occurring only once. The sequencing input was peripheral blood. These receptors were collected from a woman between 65 and 79 years old with acute or convalescent COVID-19.

This chain connects TRBV5-4 to TRBJ2-2; 7 bases map to TRBD2. Germline V gene lookup returns CDR1 SGHNT and CDR2 YYREEE (reference sequence). V shed 2 bases and J 4 bases; nucleotides not matched to a gene: 5. The CDR3 sequence is 15 residues long. The CDR3 protein is CASSFRGGTTGELFF. The CDR3 nucleotides are TGTGCCAGCAGCTTCCGCGGGGGTACCACCGGGGAGCTGTTTTTT. Looking up the rest from reference TRBV5-4 and TRBJ2-2 gives the full variable domain: ETGVTQSPTHLIKTRGQQVTLRCSSQSGHNTVSWYQQALGQGPQFIFQYYREEENGRGNFPPRFSGLQFPNYSSELNVNALELDDSALYLCASSFRGGTTGELFFGEGSRLTVL.

The genes are TRBV9 and TRBJ1-1, with 9 bases aligning to TRBD1. With V trimmed by 6 bases and J by 11 bases, 14 bases remained unmatched. The CDR3 has 14 amino acids. The V gene's germline CDR1 is SGDLS and CDR2 YYNGEE. The CDR3 coding sequence is TGTGCCAGCACGGAAGCTCCGGGACAGGGAGACGCTTTCTTT. The encoded protein is CASTEAPGQGDAFF.

J is TRBJ1-4 and V is TRBV5-1; D call uncertain. Germline loops: CDR1 SGHRS, CDR2 YFSETQ. The CDR3 contains 12 residues. V gave up 5 bases and J gave up 7 bases, with 9 bases separating them. The chain's CDR3 is CASRDSAEKLFF. The CDR3 region has the DNA TGCGCCAGCAGGGACTCGGCTGAAAAACTGTTTTTT.

The chain uses TRBV19 and TRBJ1-5; 11 positions match TRBD1. This CDR3 region has 17 residues. CDR1 and CDR2 from the germline V gene are LNHDA and SQIVND (reference sequence). Unmatched junction bases numbered 10, after V lost 5 bases and J lost 4 bases. DNA of the CDR3: TGTGCCAGTAGTGCCATACCGGGACAGGGGGGTAATCAGCCCCAGCATTTT. Its protein is CASSAIPGQGGNQPQHF.

The rearrangement links TRBV2 to TRBJ1-1; tentatively, D is TRBD1 (5 bases). CDR1 SNHLY and CDR2 FYNNEI come from the germline V gene. CDR3 length: 13 amino acids. The germline V and J ends were trimmed by 5 bases and 1 base, with 8 bases remaining between them. DNA of the CDR3: TGTGCCAGCAGTCTAGGGGAGAACACTGAAGCTTTCTTT. Encoded protein: CASSLGENTEAFF.

The V gene is TRBV10-3, the J gene TRBJ2-1, with TRBD2 matching 9 bases. Losses at the gene ends were 0 bases for V and 7 bases for J; bases not matched to a gene: 7. CDR1 is ENHRY and CDR2 is SYGVKD in the germline V gene. The CDR3 totals 16 residues. In DNA form, the CDR3 reads TGTGCCATCAGTGAGTCGAGTCTAGCGGGGTCTAATGAGCAGTTCTTC. Residues: CAISESSLAGSNEQFF.

This clone was counted once. The V gene is TRBV12-3 or TRBV12-4, the J gene TRBJ1-1; no definite D call. V lost 6 bases to trimming and J lost 2 bases, with 7 bases between them. The CDR3 extends over 12 amino acids. As DNA, the CDR3 is TGTGCCAGCAGCCTCCTTAACACTGAAGCTTTCTTT. It codes for CASSLLNTEAFF.

The rearrangement uses TRBV5-6 and TRBJ1-5; 10 bases are shared with TRBD1. Germline V gene sequence: CDR1 SGHDT, CDR2 YYEEEE. The CDR3 loop spans 15 amino acids. Trimming removed 4 bases from V and 6 bases from J; junction bases left unmatched: 7. Written as DNA, the CDR3 is TGTGCCAGCAGCCAGGGACAGGGGTACGGTCAGCCCCAGCATTTT. This codes for CASSQGQGYGQPQHF.

V gene TRBV5-8 combines with J gene TRBJ1-2; D is unresolved. This CDR3 is 15 amino acids long. V was shortened by 0 bases and J by 1 base, with 10 bases between the two germline ends. Germline V gene sequence: CDR1 SGHTS, CDR2 YDEGEE. CDR3 sequence (DNA): TGTGCCAGCAGCTTGGGGAGATACCTTAACTATGGCTACACCTTC. As protein: CASSLGRYLNYGYTF.

The DNA of the CDR3 is TGTGCCAGCAGCCCGCCAGCGAGGGAAACTGAAGCTTTCTTT. It codes for CASSPPARETEAFF. The chain carries TRBV7-9 and TRBJ1-1; D gene unclear. CDR3 length: 14 residues. V lost 5 bases to trimming and J lost 5 bases, with 15 bases between them. Germline-derived CDR1 and CDR2 are SEHNR and FQNEAQ (reference sequence).

This chain joins TRBV6-5 and TRBJ1-5, with D unresolved. Between the trimmed V and J ends, which lost 3 bases and 0 bases, there was a span of 9 bases. The length of the CDR3 is 15 residues. CDR1 is MNHEY and CDR2 is SVGAGI in the germline V gene. The CDR3 bases are TGTGCCAGCAGTTATTCTCGGTATAGCAATCAGCCCCAGCATTTT. As protein: CASSYSRYSNQPQHF.

The V gene is TRBV14, the J gene TRBJ2-7; 7 bases agree with TRBD2. CDR1 and CDR2 (germline): SGHDN, FVKESK. Trimming took 1 base from V and 4 from J; bases not matched to a gene: 4. CDR3 length: 14 residues. Here the CDR3 DNA reads TGTGCCAGCAGCCAAGTTGGGGGGGGGTACGAGCAGTACGTC. Translation: CASSQVGGGYEQYV.

The chain employs TRBV5-1 and TRBJ2-5; a possible D gene is TRBD1 (6 bases). V lost 4 bases to trimming and J lost 5 bases, with 12 bases between them. Germline CDR1 reads SGHRS; CDR2 reads YFSETQ. This CDR3 comprises 13 residues. The CDR3 loop reads CASSRGSRETQYF. CDR3 nucleotide sequence: TGCGCCAGCAGCAGGGGGAGCCGGGAGACCCAGTACTTC.

This chain links TRBV29-1 with TRBJ1-1, with 11 bases aligning to TRBD1. Unmatched junction bases numbered 3, after V lost 6 bases and J lost 6 bases. Germline assignment: CDR1 SQVTM and CDR2 ANQGSEA. This CDR3 is built from 12 residues. The CDR3 DNA reads TGCAGCGTGGGGACAGGGGGGCCTGAAGCTTTCTTT. It translates to CSVGTGGPEAFF.

The gene calls are TRBV7-2 and TRBJ1-6, with 12 bases lining up with TRBD1. The junction had 7 bases not matched to a gene; V was cut back by 4 bases and J by 9 bases. CDR1 and CDR2 from the germline V gene are SGHTA and FQGNSA. The CDR3 has 16 residues. CDR3 DNA: TGTGCCAGCAGCTCTTGGGACAGGGGGCTGAGTTCACCCCTCCACTTT. Its translation: CASSSWDRGLSSPLHF.

The rearrangement links TRBV19 to TRBJ1-6, with D uncertain. CDR3 length: 13 amino acids. V lost 4 bases, J lost 7 bases, and 8 bases lay in between. Germline loops: CDR1 LNHDA, CDR2 SQIVND (reference sequence). The CDR3 DNA sequence: TGTGCCAGTAGTACTCAGCGCAATTCACCCCTCCACTTT. It codes for CASSTQRNSPLHF.

V and J are TRBV20-1 and TRBJ1-6; no clear D. V was trimmed by 3 bases and J by 2 bases, leaving 11 bases between them. CDR3 length: 15 amino acids. CDR1 is DFQATT, CDR2 SNEGSKA, per germline (reference sequence). The CDR3 DNA reads as TGCAGTGCTAGTGCGGGTCTTACCTATAATTCACCCCTCCACTTT. Its translation is CSASAGLTYNSPLHF.

The CDR3 DNA sequence: TGTGCCAGCAGTTTAAAGCTCTCCTACGAGCAGTACTTC. This gives the protein CASSLKLSYEQYF. V usage is TRBV27 and J usage is TRBJ2-7; D is uncertain. Trimming cost V 2 bases and J 0 bases, with 5 bases left between them. CDR1 MNHEY and CDR2 SMNVEV come from the germline V gene (reference sequence). This CDR3 contains 13 residues.

The CDR3 region is CAIQGGSSNQPQHF. The DNA for the CDR3 is TGTGCCATACAGGGGGGCTCAAGCAATCAGCCCCAGCATTTT. The chain links TRBV10-3 to TRBJ1-5, with 8 bases aligning to TRBD1. The length of the CDR3 is 14 residues. Looked up from germline, CDR1 is ENHRY and CDR2 is SYGVKD. Germline trimming cut 9 bases from V and 1 base from J; bases unmatched to any gene: 5.

The genes are TRBV25-1 and TRBJ1-6, with 7 nucleotides matching TRBD1. CDR1 and CDR2 from the germline V gene are MGHDK and SYGVNS. CDR3 length: 15 amino acids. Trimming took 7 bases from V and 9 from J; bases not matched to a gene: 12. CDR3 in DNA: TGTGCCAGCACCGAGTTCGGGACAGAGATTTCACCCCTCCACTTT. It translates to CASTEFGTEISPLHF.

J is TRBJ2-6 and V is TRBV6-4; D possibly corresponds to TRBD1 (6 bases). The CDR3 covers 15 residues. Per the germline V gene, CDR1 is MRHNA and CDR2 is SNTAGT. The V and J ends lost 5 bases and 1 base respectively, with 9 bases between them. The chain's CDR3 is CASSNRESGANVLTF. CDR3 in DNA: TGTGCCAGCAGTAACAGGGAATCTGGGGCCAACGTCCTGACTTTC.

About this clone itself: Other DNA variants within this sample encode the same CDR3. This chain links TRBV29-1 with TRBJ1-5; the match to TRBD1 covers 9 bases. V dropped 6 bases and J dropped 2; count of bases not matched to a gene: 8. The CDR3 is 15 amino acids. Germline CDR1 reads SQVTM; CDR2 reads ANQGSEA. Here the CDR3 reads CSVGTGLTGNQPQHF. As DNA, the CDR3 is TGCAGCGTAGGGACAGGGTTAACGGGCAATCAGCCCCAGCATTTT.

The chain joins TRBV7-9 to TRBJ1-2; 9 bases map to TRBD1. The V gene end was trimmed by 5 bases and the J gene end by 8 bases; junction bases not matched to a gene: 15. CDR1 SEHNR and CDR2 FQNEAQ come from the germline V gene (reference sequence). The CDR3 covers 16 residues. In DNA form, the CDR3 reads TGTGCCAGCAGCCCCCACCGCCCGGGACAGGGAAGCGGCTACACCTTC. Protein: CASSPHRPGQGSGYTF. The complete variable domain, with remaining parts taken from reference TRBV7-9 and TRBJ1-2, reads DTGVSQNPRHKITKRGQNVTFRCDPISEHNRLYWYRQTLGQGPEFLTYFQNEAQLEKSRLLSDRFSAERPKGSFSTLEIQRTEQGDSAMYLCASSPHRPGQGSGYTFGSGTRLTVV.

Turning to this clone: Within the sample, other DNA sequences also encode this same CDR3. The rearrangement joins TRBV7-9 to TRBJ2-5, with 11 bases aligning to TRBD2. The CDR3 covers 15 residues. V was pared by 1 base and J by 5 bases, with 3 bases of the junction left unmatched. The germline gives CDR1 SEHNR, CDR2 FQNEAQ (reference sequence). CDR3 region: CASSLGLAGQETQYF. The CDR3 DNA is TGTGCCAGCAGCTTAGGACTAGCGGGGCAGGAGACCCAGTACTTC.